Listed below are T cell receptor beta chains from one sample, sequenced in a study of cytomegalovirus exposure and HLA in healthy donors. Generated by immunoSEQ multiplex PCR, the TCRdb table keeps only in-frame clones and is missing some. The repertoire has under 130,000 clones, roughly three fifths of them found once; the top ten carry about 3.8%. Sample: PBMCs. These receptors were collected from a young man in good health and CMV-seropositive. CDR3s include the opening cysteine and the closing phenylalanine or tryptophan. A D gene is named only where the DNA matches it firmly. Expanded clones are given a class, and other clones once, few, many or no size at all.

abundance | len | d_gene | j_gene | v_gene | CDR3aa | CDR3nt
. | 13 | . | TRBJ2-1 | TRBV4-1 | CASSQDPGNEQFF | TGCGCCAGCAGCCAAGATCCAGGGAATGAGCAGTTCTTC
once | 14 | TRBD1 | TRBJ2-2 | TRBV7-3 | CASSTGQGTGELFF | TGTGCCAGCAGCACGGGACAGGGGACCGGGGAGCTGTTTTTT
. | 13 | . | TRBJ1-5 | TRBV6-6 | CTTGGIANQPQHF | TGTACCACCGGAGGCATTGCTAATCAGCCCCAGCATTTT
few | 14 | . | TRBJ2-2 | TRBV7-3 | CASSLKGGSGELFF | TGTGCCAGCAGCCTAAAAGGGGGATCGGGGGAGCTGTTTTTT
. | 15 | . | TRBJ2-1 | TRBV5-1 | CASSPSVVAYNEQFF | TGCGCCAGCAGCCCCTCGGTAGTTGCCTACAATGAGCAGTTCTTC
few | 15 | . | TRBJ1-4 | TRBV6-6 | CASSLDRLFNEKLFF | TGTGCCAGCAGTCTGGACAGATTATTTAATGAAAAACTGTTTTTT
. | 15 | TRBD2 | TRBJ2-3 | TRBV6-4 | CASSVHSGGADTQYF | TGTGCCAGCAGTGTACATAGCGGGGGGGCGGATACGCAGTATTTT
. | 14 | . | TRBJ2-3 | TRBV6-5 | CASSKTTRTDTQYF | TGTGCCAGCAGTAAAACGACTCGGACAGATACGCAGTATTTT
. | 13 | TRBD1 | TRBJ1-1 | TRBV10-2 | CASSGQGRTEAFF | TGCGCCAGCAGTGGACAGGGGAGAACTGAAGCTTTCTTT
. | 14 | TRBD2 | TRBJ2-5 | TRBV10-3 | CAISVAGGEETQYF | TGTGCCATCAGTGTAGCGGGGGGTGAAGAGACCCAGTACTTC
. | 13 | TRBD1 | TRBJ2-7 | TRBV19 | CASSLRDSYEQYF | TGTGCCAGTAGTCTCCGGGACAGCTACGAGCAGTACTTC
. | 15 | . | TRBJ2-7 | TRBV5-1 | CASSERAGDPYEQYF | TGCGCCAGCAGCGAGAGGGCAGGTGACCCCTACGAGCAGTACTTC
. | 15 | TRBD2 | TRBJ2-3 | TRBV9 | CASSVSGGITDTQYF | TGTGCCAGCAGCGTTAGCGGGGGGATCACAGATACGCAGTATTTT
. | 18 | TRBD2 | TRBJ2-5 | TRBV4-2 | CASSQDLRTSGGKETQYF | TGTGCCAGCAGCCAAGATCTTAGGACTAGCGGGGGGAAAGAGACCCAGTACTTC
once | 17 | TRBD2 | TRBJ2-5 | TRBV5-1 | CASSLGLGTSSPGTQYF | TGCGCCAGCAGCTTGGGATTAGGGACTAGCAGCCCCGGTACCCAGTACTTC
. | 16 | TRBD2 | TRBJ2-3 | TRBV7-3 | CASSVFSGGNTDTQYF | TGTGCCAGCAGCGTCTTTAGCGGGGGTAACACAGATACGCAGTATTTT
. | 12 | . | TRBJ2-1 | TRBV7-2 | CASSPPGNEQFF | TGTGCCAGCAGCCCCCCGGGCAATGAGCAGTTCTTC
once | 13 | TRBD2 | TRBJ2-1 | TRBV5-8 | CASSLGLANEQFF | TGTGCCAGCAGCTTGGGACTAGCCAATGAGCAGTTCTTC
. | 14 | TRBD2 | TRBJ2-2 | TRBV6-4 | CASSVSGDTGELFF | TGTGCCAGCAGTGTTAGCGGGGACACCGGGGAGCTGTTTTTT
. | 11 | . | TRBJ2-5 | TRBV27 | CASSSQETQYF | TGTGCCAGCAGTTCGCAAGAGACCCAGTACTTC
. | 17 | . | TRBJ1-4 | TRBV9 | CASSVVSTGGIIEKLFF | TGTGCCAGCAGCGTAGTTTCGACGGGGGGGATAATTGAAAAACTGTTTTTT
. | 14 | TRBD2 | TRBJ2-7 | TRBV10-3 | CAISESGGGYEQYF | TGTGCCATCAGTGAGTCTGGGGGGGGGTACGAGCAGTACTTC
once | 15 | . | TRBJ2-3 | TRBV6-1 | CASSDPGWRTDTQYF | TGTGCCAGCAGTGATCCGGGGTGGAGGACAGATACGCAGTATTTT
. | 14 | TRBD1 | TRBJ2-3 | TRBV18 | CASSLDRSKDTQYF | TGTGCCAGCTCCTTGGACAGGTCCAAAGATACGCAGTATTTT
. | 12 | . | TRBJ1-6 | TRBV7-9 | CSSSLLDSPLHF | TGTTCCAGCAGCTTATTAGATTCACCCCTCCACTTT
. | 14 | TRBD1 | TRBJ1-1 | TRBV14 | CASSPDRANTEAFF | TGTGCCAGCAGCCCGGACAGGGCGAACACTGAAGCTTTCTTT
. | 16 | . | TRBJ1-3 | TRBV15 | CATSRVGSGSGNTIYF | TGTGCCACCAGCAGAGTAGGGAGTGGATCTGGAAACACCATATATTTT
. | 14 | . | TRBJ2-3 | TRBV9 | CASRRGGEADTQYF | TGTGCCTCCAGGAGGGGGGGAGAGGCAGATACGCAGTATTTT
. | 16 | TRBD1 | TRBJ2-7 | TRBV19 | CASSPGTGGGKYEQYF | TGTGCCAGTAGTCCTGGGACAGGGGGGGGCAAATACGAGCAGTACTTC
. | 13 | TRBD1 | TRBJ1-2 | TRBV7-2 | CASSPDRGSGYTF | TGTGCCAGCAGCCCCGACAGGGGGTCTGGCTACACCTTC
. | 12 | . | TRBJ1-1 | TRBV7-9 | CASSLRGSEAFF | TGTGCCAGCAGCTTAAGGGGCTCTGAAGCTTTCTTT
. | 16 | . | TRBJ2-5 | TRBV4-1 | CASSQGPSRGEETQYF | TGCGCCAGCAGCCAAGGCCCCTCGCGCGGAGAAGAGACCCAGTACTTC